The 10 T cell receptor beta chains below come from one sample, sequenced in a study of T cells after yellow fever vaccination. A single record per CDR3 protein comes from TCRdb applying MiXCR to the 5' RACE reads. In the table there are about 400,000 distinct CDR3 sequences, around 10% of which are singletons. The sample was PBMCs, taken on the day of the first yellow fever vaccination. These receptors were collected from a man between 18 and 29 years old who received the YFV17D yellow fever vaccine.

This clonotype was counted a few times. The chain joins TRBV5-1 to TRBJ1-2; 8 positions match TRBD1. This CDR3 is 14 amino acids long. Germline trimming cut 5 bases from V and 6 bases from J; bases unmatched to any gene: 9. Germline V CDR1 and CDR2: SGHRS, YFSETQ. The CDR3 region has the DNA TGCGCCAGCAGACCAGGGACAGGCGTGAATGGCTACACCTTC. Amino acids: CASRPGTGVNGYTF.

This clonotype was found a few times. The chain uses TRBV9 and TRBJ1-2; D gene unclear. This CDR3 is 12 amino acids long. Per the germline V gene, CDR1 is SGDLS and CDR2 is YYNGEE. Between the trimmed V and J ends, which lost 0 bases and 8 bases, there was a span of 8 bases. CDR3 sequence reads: CASSVGVGGYTF. CDR3 sequence (DNA): TGTGCCAGCAGCGTAGGGGTTGGCGGCTACACCTTC. Drawing the rest from reference TRBV9 and TRBJ1-2, the complete variable domain is DSGVTQTPKHLITATGQRVTLRCSPRSGDLSVYWYQQSLDQGLQFLIQYYNGEERAKGNILERFSAQQFPDLHSELNLSSLELGDSALYFCASSVGVGGYTFGSGTRLTVV.

This clonotype was recorded a few times. V usage is TRBV20-1 and J usage is TRBJ2-7; the match to TRBD2 covers 11 bases. This CDR3 contains 15 residues. The junction had 7 bases not matched to a gene; V was cut back by 3 bases and J by 3 bases. Germline lookup yields CDR1 DFQATT and CDR2 SNEGSKA (reference sequence). The DNA of the CDR3 is TGCAGTGCTAGGTTCCCGGGACTAGCGGACTACGAGCAGTACTTC. This gives the protein CSARFPGLADYEQYF.

J is TRBJ2-4 and V is TRBV7-9, with D tentatively TRBD1 or TRBD2 (5 bases each). Trimming cost V 5 bases and J 3 bases, with 11 bases left between them. This CDR3 region has 14 residues. Germline loops: CDR1 SEHNR, CDR2 FQNEAQ (reference sequence). The CDR3 sequence: CASSDTRGKNIQYF. The CDR3 DNA is TGTGCCAGCAGCGATACGAGGGGCAAAAACATTCAGTACTTC.

This clonotype was seen only a few times. V is TRBV6-1 and J is TRBJ2-7, with TRBD1 matching 7 bases. V trimming: 1 base; J trimming: 7 bases; junction bases outside the gene matches: 7. The length of the CDR3 is 14 residues. Germline V CDR1 and CDR2: MNHNS, SASEGT. The CDR3 DNA sequence: TGTGCCAGCAGTGAAGGACAGGGTTCGGGGGAGCAGTACTTC. It codes for CASSEGQGSGEQYF.

The genes are TRBV5-4 and TRBJ1-2, with unresolved D. Looked up from germline, CDR1 is SGHNT and CDR2 is YYREEE (reference sequence). CDR3 length: 13 amino acids. With 9 bases removed from V and 3 bases from J, the gap between germline ends came to 15 bases. This chain's CDR3 is CATSRGLDYGYTF. Written as DNA, the CDR3 is TGTGCCACTTCGCGGGGTCTTGACTATGGCTACACCTTC.

The gene calls are TRBV29-1 and TRBJ2-1; 12 nucleotides align to TRBD1. Germline-derived CDR1 and CDR2 are SQVTM and ANQGSEA. This CDR3 comprises 17 residues. Unmatched junction bases numbered 11, after V lost 4 bases and J lost 4 bases. Written as DNA, the CDR3 is TGCAGCGTTGCGGGACAGGGGGCAGTGGGAGCTTACAATGAGCAGTTCTTC. This encodes CSVAGQGAVGAYNEQFF.

This clonotype was seen a few times. The V call is TRBV21-1, the J call TRBJ2-7; the table calls TRBD2, which could not be checked here. TRBV21-1 is flagged as a pseudogene. The CDR3 sequence is 14 residues long. The CDR3 region is CASSSPEGLGEQYV. CDR3 in DNA: TGTGCCAGCAGCTCACCGGAGGGCTTGGGCGAGCAGTACGTC.

J is TRBJ2-3 and V is TRBV18, with D unresolved. The CDR3 loop spans 15 amino acids. The germline V and J ends were trimmed by 3 bases and 2 bases, with 12 bases remaining between them. CDR1 is KGHSH, CDR2 LQKENI, per germline. Written as DNA, the CDR3 is TGTGCCAGCTCACCTGTCCCGGTCTCCACAGATACGCAGTATTTT. Residues: CASSPVPVSTDTQYF.

The chain is built from TRBV5-4 and TRBJ2-1; no firm D call. Trimming took 4 bases from V and 3 from J, leaving 8 bases between them. The germline gives CDR1 SGHNT, CDR2 YYREEE (reference sequence). The CDR3 runs to 13 residues. CDR3 in amino acids: CASSPWGYNEQFF. CDR3 coding DNA: TGTGCCAGCAGCCCCTGGGGCTACAATGAGCAGTTCTTC.